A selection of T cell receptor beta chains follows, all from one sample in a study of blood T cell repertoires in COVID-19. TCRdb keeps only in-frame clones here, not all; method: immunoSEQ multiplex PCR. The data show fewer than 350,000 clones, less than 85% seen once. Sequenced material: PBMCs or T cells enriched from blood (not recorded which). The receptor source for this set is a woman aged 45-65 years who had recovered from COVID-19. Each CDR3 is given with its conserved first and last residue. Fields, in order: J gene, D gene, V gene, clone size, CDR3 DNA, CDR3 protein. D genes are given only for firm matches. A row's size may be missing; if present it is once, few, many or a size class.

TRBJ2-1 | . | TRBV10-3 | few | TGTGCCATCAGTGAGGCGGGGATCGACAATGAGCAGTTCTTC | CAISEAGIDNEQFF
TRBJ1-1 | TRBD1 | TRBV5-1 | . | TGCGCCAGCAGCTTTGGGGACAGGGAAGCTTTCTTT | CASSFGDREAFF
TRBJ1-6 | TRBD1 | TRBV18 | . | TGTGCCAGCTCTCACGACAGGGTAGGCTCACCCCTCCACTTT | CASSHDRVGSPLHF
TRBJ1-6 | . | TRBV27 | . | TGTGCCAGCAGGTACTTAACGAGCTCCTATAATTCACCCCTCCACTTT | CASRYLTSSYNSPLHF
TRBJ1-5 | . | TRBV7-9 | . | TGTGCCAGCAGCTTTATTGGTTCAGGGGGCAATCAGCCCCAGCATTTT | CASSFIGSGGNQPQHF
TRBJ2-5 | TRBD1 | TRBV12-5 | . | TGTGCTAGTGGTCTACAACAGGGGCCCAAGTCCCAAGAGACCCAGTACTTC | CASGLQQGPKSQETQYF
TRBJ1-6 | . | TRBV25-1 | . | TGTGCCAGCAGTGAATATAGGGGTTCACCCCTCCACTTT | CASSEYRGSPLHF
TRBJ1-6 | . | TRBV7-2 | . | TGTGCCAGCAGCTTAGTCGGGATAAATTCACCCCTCCACTTT | CASSLVGINSPLHF
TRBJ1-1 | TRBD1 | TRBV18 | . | TGTGCCAGCTCACCACACCCAGGGGGCGAGGGCACTGAAGCTTTCTTT | CASSPHPGGEGTEAFF
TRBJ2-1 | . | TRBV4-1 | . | TGCGCCAGCAGCCAAGATCCAGGGGCAAATGAGCAGTTCTTC | CASSQDPGANEQFF
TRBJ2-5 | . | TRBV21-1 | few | TGTGCCAGCAGAAAGGGCCCGGGGAACCAGTACTTC | CASRKGPGNQYF
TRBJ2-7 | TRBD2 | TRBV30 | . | TGTGCCTGGAGCACCTATCTCGGGGGGAATAGGCACGAGCAGTACTTC | CAWSTYLGGNRHEQYF
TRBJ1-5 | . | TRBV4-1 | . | TGCGCCAGCAGCCAAGTTCCGTTTCGGGGGAATGGTCAGCCCCAGCATTTT | CASSQVPFRGNGQPQHF
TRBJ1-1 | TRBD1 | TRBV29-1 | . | TGCAGCGTTTCCGGGACAGGCCTGACAGCTTTCTTT | CSVSGTGLTAFF
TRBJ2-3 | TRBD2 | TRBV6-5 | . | TGTGCCAGCAGGGGGACTAGCGGGGGAGATACGCAGTATTTT | CASRGTSGGDTQYF
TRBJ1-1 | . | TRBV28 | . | TGTGCCAGCAGTTTGGGCAGGGGAGCTTTCTTT | CASSLGRGAFF
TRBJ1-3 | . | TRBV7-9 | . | TGTGCCAGCAGCTTAAGGGGAACTTCTGGAAACACCATATATTTT | CASSLRGTSGNTIYF
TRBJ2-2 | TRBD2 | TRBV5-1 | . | TGCGCCAGCAGGGGTTTTAGCGGGGGTGACACCGGGGAGCTGTTTTTT | CASRGFSGGDTGELFF
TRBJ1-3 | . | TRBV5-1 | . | TGCGCCAGCAGCTTGAATTTGAGGGCCGACTCTGGAAACACCATATATTTT | CASSLNLRADSGNTIYF
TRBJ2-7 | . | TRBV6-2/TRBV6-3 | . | TGTGCCAGCAGCGGTTCGGAGGTTTGGGCGAGCCCTTACGAGCAGTACTTC | CASSGSEVWASPYEQYF
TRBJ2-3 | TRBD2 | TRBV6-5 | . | TGTGCCAGCAGAAGGACTAGCGGGAGTACAGATACGCAGTATTTT | CASRRTSGSTDTQYF
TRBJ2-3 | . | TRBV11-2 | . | TGTGCCAGCAGCTTAGCGGGGGGACAGGCGCAGTATTTT | CASSLAGGQAQYF
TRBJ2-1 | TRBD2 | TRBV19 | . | TGTGCCAGTAGTATAATAGCGGGAGGGCGGAATGAGCAGTTCTTC | CASSIIAGGRNEQFF
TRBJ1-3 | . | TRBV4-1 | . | TGCGCCAGCAGCCGTGCAGGGGCCTCTGGAAACACCATATATTTT | CASSRAGASGNTIYF
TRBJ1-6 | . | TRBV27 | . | TGTGCCAGCAGTTTATCCTTATATAATTCACCCCTCCACTTT | CASSLSLYNSPLHF
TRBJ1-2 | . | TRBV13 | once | TGTGCCAGCAGCTTGGGACTAACGGGTTTTCCAAATGGCTACACCTTC | CASSLGLTGFPNGYTF
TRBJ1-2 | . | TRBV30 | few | TGTGCCTGGAGTTACCGGGAGCCAGGGTCGGTAGTAAGCTATGGCTACACCTTC | CAWSYREPGSVVSYGYTF
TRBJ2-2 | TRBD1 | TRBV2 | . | TGTGCCAGCAGGAGAGGAGGACAGGGAACTCCCGGGGAGCTGTTTTTT | CASRRGGQGTPGELFF
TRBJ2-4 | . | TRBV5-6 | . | TGTGCCAGCAGCGCTGGAGGGGCGGGAAAAAACATTCAGTACTTC | CASSAGGAGKNIQYF
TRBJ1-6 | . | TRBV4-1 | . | TGCGCCAGCAGCCAAGAATCAGGGGTCAATAATTCACCCCTCCACTTT | CASSQESGVNNSPLHF
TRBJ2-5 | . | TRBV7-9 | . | TGTGCCAGCAGCTTAGCCGCAGATTTGGAGACCCAGTACTTC | CASSLAADLETQYF
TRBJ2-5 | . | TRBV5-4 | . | TGTGCCAGCAGCGGATTTGGGGCCTCAAACGGAGAGACCCAGTACTTC | CASSGFGASNGETQYF
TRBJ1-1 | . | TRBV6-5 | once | TGTGCCAGCAGTCGCACTGCCGGGGCTTTCTTT | CASSRTAGAFF
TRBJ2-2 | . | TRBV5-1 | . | TGCGCCAGCAGCCCAGGACAGTTATTTCGCACCGGGGAGCTGTTTTTT | CASSPGQLFRTGELFF
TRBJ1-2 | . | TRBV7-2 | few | TGTGCCAGCAGCTTAGACAGGCGATCCTATGGCTACACCTTC | CASSLDRRSYGYTF
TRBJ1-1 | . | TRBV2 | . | TGTGCCATCACCGGACAGCCTTACACTGAAGCTTTCTTT | CAITGQPYTEAFF
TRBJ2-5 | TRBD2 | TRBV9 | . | TGTGCCAGCAGCGCCACCGGGACTAGCGGACAAGAGACCCAGTACTTC | CASSATGTSGQETQYF
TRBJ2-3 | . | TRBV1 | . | TGCACCAGCAGCCAAGCCCTACTAGCGGCCTTCTCCACAGATACGCAGTATTTT | CTSSQALLAAFSTDTQYF
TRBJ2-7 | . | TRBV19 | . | TGTGCCAGTAGTAAAGGGGCAGAATCCTACGAGCAGTACTTC | CASSKGAESYEQYF
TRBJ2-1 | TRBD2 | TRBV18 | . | TGTGCCAGCTCCCCAGGGACTAGCGGATCCTACAATGAGCAGTTCTTC | CASSPGTSGSYNEQFF
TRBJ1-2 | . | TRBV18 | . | TGTGCCAGCTCACCGTTGGGGGGGAAGGAAAAAAACTATGGCTACACCTTC | CASSPLGGKEKNYGYTF
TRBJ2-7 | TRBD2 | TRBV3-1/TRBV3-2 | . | TGTGCCAGCAGCCAAGGGCTAGCGGGCTCCTACGAGCAGTACTTC | CASSQGLAGSYEQYF
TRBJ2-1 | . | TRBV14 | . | TGTGCCAGCAGCCAAGATCAACAAACTGAGCAGTTCTTC | CASSQDQQTEQFF
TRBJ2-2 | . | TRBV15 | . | TGTGCCACCAGCAGAGATGAGGAGGAAGTTTATCAGGTCTCGAACACCGGGGAGCTGTTTTTT | CATSRDEEEVYQVSNTGELFF
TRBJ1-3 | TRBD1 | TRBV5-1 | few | TGCGCCAGCAGCGGGACAGCTGCAGCCTCTGGAAACACCATATATTTT | CASSGTAAASGNTIYF
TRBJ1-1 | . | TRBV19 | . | TGTGCCAGTACTTTAGATAGGGGCCCGAACACTGAAGCTTTCTTT | CASTLDRGPNTEAFF
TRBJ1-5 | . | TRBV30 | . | TGTGCCTGGAGGGGGGACAAGAACAATCAGCCCCAGCATTTT | CAWRGDKNNQPQHF
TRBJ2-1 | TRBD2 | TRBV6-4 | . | TGTGCCAGCAGTGACGGGGTAGCGGGAGGGCGAGAGCAGTTCTTC | CASSDGVAGGREQFF
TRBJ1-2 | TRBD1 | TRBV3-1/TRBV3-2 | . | TGTGCCAGCAGCCAACACTCCGGAACAGGGGCCTACGAGGGCTACACCTTC | CASSQHSGTGAYEGYTF
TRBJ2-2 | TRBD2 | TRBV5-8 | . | TGTGCCAGCAGCTTGCCACTAGCGGGAGATCAGACCGGGGAGCTGTTTTTT | CASSLPLAGDQTGELFF
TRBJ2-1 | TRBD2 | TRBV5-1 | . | TGCGCCAGCAGCCCGGGACTAGCCACGGATGAGCAGTTCTTC | CASSPGLATDEQFF
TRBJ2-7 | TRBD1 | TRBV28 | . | TGTGCCAGCAGTTTACGGTACCGGGACAGCTCCTACGAGCAGTACTTC | CASSLRYRDSSYEQYF
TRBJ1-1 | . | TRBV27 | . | TGTGCCAGCAGTTTGACTGTGAACACTGAAGCTTTCTTT | CASSLTVNTEAFF
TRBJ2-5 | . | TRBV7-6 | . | TGTGCCAGCAGCTTAGACCCAGGGTTCCAAGAGACCCAGTACTTC | CASSLDPGFQETQYF
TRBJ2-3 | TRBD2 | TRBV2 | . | TGTGCCAGCTCCGGGACTAGCGAGTTGGTAGATACGCAGTATTTT | CASSGTSELVDTQYF
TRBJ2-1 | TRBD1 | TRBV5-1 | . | TGCGCCAGCAGCCGTGGGGGACAGGGGACGATTCTTGAGCAGTTCTTC | CASSRGGQGTILEQFF
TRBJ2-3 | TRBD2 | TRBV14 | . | TGTGCCAGCAGCCAGGGGACTAGCGTTGAAGATACGCAGTATTTT | CASSQGTSVEDTQYF
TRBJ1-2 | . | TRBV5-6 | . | TGTGCCAGCAGCTTGGAATGGGGGCAGCTCTATGGCTACACCTTC | CASSLEWGQLYGYTF
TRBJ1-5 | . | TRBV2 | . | TGTGCCAGCAGTGCTGAGGGAGGCCATAGCAATCAGCCCCAGCATTTT | CASSAEGGHSNQPQHF
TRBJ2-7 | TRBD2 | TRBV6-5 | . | TGTGCCAGCAGTTACGAAGGGACTAGGGGCCTCGAGCAGTACTTC | CASSYEGTRGLEQYF